These T cell receptor beta chains were read from a single sample in a study of blood T cell repertoires in COVID-19. Libraries were prepared by immunoSEQ multiplex PCR; TCRdb keeps only in-frame clonotypes and omits some of them. The data show about 400,000 clones, around 87% seen once. The specimen sequenced was PBMCs or T cells enriched from blood (not recorded which). These TCRs come from a man aged 40-49 years in a cohort exposed to, infected with or recovered from COVID-19 (not recorded which). CDR3s include the opening cysteine and the closing phenylalanine or tryptophan. The D gene is left open where the match is weak. Some rows have no size entry. The others give once, few or many, or a class for an expanded clone.

D gene	V gene	clone size	J gene	CDR3 DNA	CDR3 protein
NA	TRBV27	once	TRBJ2-5	TGTGCCAGCAGTTTACGGTCCCAAGAGACCCAGTACTTC	CASSLRSQETQYF
NA	TRBV28	NA	TRBJ1-5	TGTGCCAGCAGTTTCCCCAGGCGGGAAAATCAGCCCCAGCATTTT	CASSFPRRENQPQHF
NA	TRBV5-1	NA	TRBJ1-1	TGCGCCAGCAGCTTACAGGAGAGGACTGAAGCTTTCTTT	CASSLQERTEAFF
TRBD1	TRBV30	NA	TRBJ1-2	TGTGCCTGGACCACAGGGGGCTATGGCTACACCTTC	CAWTTGGYGYTF
TRBD2	TRBV11-3	NA	TRBJ2-1	TGTGCCAGCAGCTTAGGAGGGACTAGCGGGTTCAATGAGCAGTTCTTC	CASSLGGTSGFNEQFF
NA	TRBV7-9	NA	TRBJ2-1	TGTGCCAGCAGCTTAGTGGAGGGTTGGTACAATGAGCAGTTCTTC	CASSLVEGWYNEQFF
TRBD1	TRBV28	many	TRBJ2-7	TGTGCCAGCAGTTTATTTGGGACAGCAAACTACGAGCAGTACTTC	CASSLFGTANYEQYF
TRBD1	TRBV2	NA	TRBJ1-5	TGTGCCAGCACTACAGGGGTTTTGAGCAATCAGCCCCAGCATTTT	CASTTGVLSNQPQHF
NA	TRBV28	NA	TRBJ2-7	TGTGCCACCTCTGACACCTACGAGCAGTACTTC	CATSDTYEQYF
TRBD1	TRBV11-2	NA	TRBJ2-3	TGTGCCAGCAGCTGGTTCGGACAGGGAAGGTGGACAGATACGCAGTATTTT	CASSWFGQGRWTDTQYF
NA	TRBV9	NA	TRBJ1-3	TGTGCCAGCAGCCCCTACGGGAACTCTGGAAACACCATATATTTT	CASSPYGNSGNTIYF
NA	TRBV19	few	TRBJ1-5	TGTGCCAGTAGTATTCTTCTCCGGGGGAGGGTTGTTAGCAATCAGCCCCAGCATTTT	CASSILLRGRVVSNQPQHF
NA	TRBV3-1/TRBV3-2	NA	TRBJ2-1	TGTGCCAGCAGCCGTTTTGGGGCTGATGAGCAGTTCTTC	CASSRFGADEQFF
TRBD2	TRBV5-4	NA	TRBJ2-1	TGTGCCAGCAGTCTTAGCGGGAGTCGGTACAATGAGCAGTTCTTC	CASSLSGSRYNEQFF
NA	TRBV28	once	TRBJ2-7	TGTGCCAGCAGTCTACGGGACTACGAGCAGTACTTC	CASSLRDYEQYF
NA	TRBV7-9	NA	TRBJ2-7	TGTGCCAGCAGGAGTTACAGCTCCTACGAGCAGTACTTC	CASRSYSSYEQYF